These 15 T cell receptor beta chains came from one sample sequenced in a study of cytomegalovirus exposure and HLA in healthy donors. The PCR used 60 Vbeta and 13 Jbeta primers. Sequencing used immunoSEQ multiplex PCR; TCRdb keeps in-frame clones, though not all of them. The top ten clones hold around 7% of a sample with about 100,000 clones, about 80% of them seen once. The sample taken for sequencing was PBMCs. The receptors derive from a man aged 35 to 55 in good health and CMV-seropositive.

The rearrangement joins TRBV19 to TRBJ1-2; 7 bases line up with TRBD1. Germline V gene lookup returns CDR1 LNHDA and CDR2 SQIVND (reference sequence). V lost 1 base, J lost 3 bases, and 11 bases stayed unmatched. The CDR3 spans 17 residues. The CDR3 loop reads CASSIVGTVNSDYGYTF. CDR3 nucleotides: TGTGCCAGTAGTATAGTCGGGACAGTTAACTCGGACTATGGCTACACCTTC.

J is TRBJ2-5 and V is TRBV7-3; D call uncertain. This CDR3 region has 12 residues. CDR1 and CDR2 (germline): SGHTA, FQGTGA. The V and J ends lost 1 base and 4 bases respectively, with 4 bases between them. Here the CDR3 DNA reads TGTGCCAGCAGCTTAAGCGGAGAGACCCAGTACTTC. Translation: CASSLSGETQYF.

This clone was recorded a few times. The chain links TRBV7-6 to TRBJ1-6; 9 bases align to TRBD1. This CDR3 spans 15 amino acids. V lost 2 bases and J lost 10; bases outside the gene matches: 6. Germline CDR1 reads SGHVS; CDR2 reads FNYEAQ. CDR3 DNA sequence: TGTGCCAGCAGCTTAACAGGGGGCGAGGAGTCACCCCTCCACTTT. The encoded protein is CASSLTGGEESPLHF.

V usage is TRBV4-2 and J usage is TRBJ2-5, with D uncertain. V dropped 4 bases and J dropped 1 base, with 10 bases sitting between them. The CDR3 has 14 residues. CDR1 and CDR2 from the germline V gene are LGHNA and YNFKEQ. This CDR3 reads CASSLIAPQETQYF. CDR3 DNA: TGTGCCAGCAGCCTGATAGCACCCCAAGAGACCCAGTACTTC.

This rearrangement joins TRBV5-1 to TRBJ2-5; maybe TRBD1 (6 bases). Germline V CDR1 and CDR2: SGHRS, YFSETQ. This CDR3 is built from 13 residues. V lost 2 bases, J lost 5 bases, and 10 bases lay in between. The CDR3 region is CASSFTGYETQYF. DNA of the CDR3: TGCGCCAGCAGCTTCACAGGGTATGAGACCCAGTACTTC. The variable domain in full, with the rest retrieved from reference TRBV5-1 and TRBJ2-5, is KAGVTQTPRYLIKTRGQQVTLSCSPISGHRSVSWYQQTPGQGLQFLFEYFSETQRNKGNFPGRFSGRQFSNSRSEMNVSTLELGDSALYLCASSFTGYETQYFGPGTRLLVL.

V is TRBV5-4 and J is TRBJ1-2; TRBD1 matches 10 bases. This CDR3 region has 15 residues. V was pared by 3 bases and J by 8 bases, with 10 bases of the junction left unmatched. The germline V gene has CDR1 SGHNT and CDR2 YYREEE (reference sequence). The CDR3 nucleotides are TGTGCCAGCAGCTCAGCCGGGACAGGGGCTGGAGGCTACACCTTC. This sequence encodes CASSSAGTGAGGYTF.

Worth noting for this clone: A read error may account for a junction end that differs from germline. The CDR3: CSSSLGWTSVSYEQYF. The CDR3 nucleotides are TGTTCCAGCAGCCTCGGCTGGACTAGCGTATCCTACGAGCAGTACTTC. The chain carries TRBV7-9 and TRBJ2-7; 9 bases map to TRBD2. This CDR3 comprises 16 residues. Germline CDR1 is SEHNR and CDR2 is FQNEAQ (reference sequence).

The chain is built from TRBV4-1 and TRBJ2-3, with 7 nucleotides matching TRBD2. The V and J ends lost 0 bases and 6 bases, in that order; junction bases with no gene match: 6. From germline, CDR1 is MGHRA and CDR2 YSYEKL. This CDR3 is built from 15 residues. CDR3 loop: CASSQDQLARDTQYF. The CDR3, as DNA: TGCGCCAGCAGCCAAGATCAACTAGCGAGGGATACGCAGTATTTT.

The genes are TRBV19 and TRBJ2-1; D remains unclear. The CDR3 is 12 amino acids. The ends were cut back, 5 bases at V and 2 bases at J, with 4 bases in the middle. The germline gives CDR1 LNHDA, CDR2 SQIVND (reference sequence). The chain's CDR3 is CASSYAYNEQFF. The CDR3 DNA is TGTGCCAGTAGTTATGCCTACAATGAGCAGTTCTTC.

The chain combines TRBV2 with TRBJ1-6; TRBD1 agrees at 7 bases. The CDR3 runs 14 residues. The germline gives CDR1 SNHLY, CDR2 FYNNEI. V gave up 6 bases and J gave up 2 bases; unmatched junction bases: 1. The CDR3 DNA sequence: TGTGCCAGCAGGGGACAGACCTATAATTCACCCCTCCACTTT. Translation: CASRGQTYNSPLHF.

This sequence joins TRBV7-2 and TRBJ2-3; TRBD2 agrees at 8 bases. The germline V gene encodes CDR1 SGHTA and CDR2 FQGNSA. V was clipped by 0 bases and J by 1 base; unmatched bases: 0. The CDR3 consists of 15 residues. CDR3 bases: TGTGCCAGCAGCTTAGCAGCGGGAGGCACAGATACGCAGTATTTT. This codes for CASSLAAGGTDTQYF.

There are a few counts of this clone. The chain uses TRBV19 and TRBJ1-2; D might be TRBD1 (5 bases). Deletions cut 5 bases from V and 2 bases from J, with 9 bases between. The CDR3 is made up of 13 amino acids. The germline V gene has CDR1 LNHDA and CDR2 SQIVND (reference sequence). The CDR3 coding sequence is TGTGCCAGTAGTCGGGACTTGAACTATGGCTACACCTTC. It codes for CASSRDLNYGYTF.

This clone was seen only a few times. V and J are TRBV4-1 and TRBJ2-1; 9 bases line up with TRBD2. The junction had 10 bases not matched to a gene; V was cut back by 2 bases and J by 5 bases. The CDR3 is 17 residues long. Germline V gene lookup returns CDR1 MGHRA and CDR2 YSYEKL. CDR3: CASSQTSLAGGHNEQFF. CDR3 in DNA: TGCGCCAGCAGCCAAACCAGCCTGGCGGGAGGGCACAATGAGCAGTTCTTC.

This clone came up many times. The CDR3 protein is CASSQAYLAGYEQYF. DNA for the CDR3: TGCGCCAGCAGCCAAGCGTACCTAGCGGGCTACGAGCAGTACTTC. This rearrangement joins TRBV4-3 to TRBJ2-7, with 8 positions matching TRBD2. The trim removed 1 base at V and 3 bases at J, leaving 5 bases unmatched. Germline V gene sequence: CDR1 LGHNA, CDR2 YSLEER. There are 15 residues in the CDR3.

The chain joins TRBV11-2 to TRBJ1-5; D unresolved. Germline loops: CDR1 SGHAT, CDR2 FQNNGV. CDR3 length: 12 amino acids. Trimming removed 5 bases at V and 10 bases at J, with 12 bases between. The CDR3 bases are TGTGCCAGCAGCCAGGTTGGAGGACCCCAGCATTTT. It encodes CASSQVGGPQHF.